The T cell receptor (beta chain) under discussion was sequenced for a study of PD-1 blockade in classical Hodgkin lymphoma. General observations from the study: TCR diversity rose significantly by C4D1 in CD4+ but not CD8+ cells.

Trimming left V 3 bases short and J 11 bases short, with 12 bases between. CDR3 length equals 11 residues. CDR1 is SGHKS and CDR2 is YYEKEE in the germline V gene (reference sequence). Comment on this clone: Its antigen is unknown.

Each patient experienced a relapse that followed autologous stem cell transplantation, and brentuximab vedotin exposure varied. TCRdb's copy holds only in-frame clones and misses some; the assay was immunoSEQ multiplex PCR. Of around 13,000 clones listed, 80% were seen once; the top ten hold about a quarter. The receptor was derived from a human donor with classical Hodgkin lymphoma. This chain connects TRBV5-5 to TRBJ2-7; D is unclear. Source: peripheral blood mononuclear cells (PBMCs), taken at baseline. CDR3 loop: CASSSRLGEYF. In DNA, the CDR3 is TGTGCCAGCAGCTCTAGACTCGGCGAGTACTTC.